Given below is one T cell receptor beta chain in context. Its antigen remains unidentified. The V and J ends lost 5 bases and 1 base respectively, with 11 bases between them. Germline CDR1 is MNHEY and CDR2 is SMNVEV (reference sequence). The CDR3 spans 14 residues. These data are taken from a study of T cell responses to AZD1222 COVID-19 vaccine. Study findings and constraints: Clonal diversity was possibly underestimated; the donors were predominantly white British and more often female.

This table comes from immunoSEQ multiplex PCR, and its TCRdb copy is limited to in-frame clones, with some not included. Among roughly 100,000 clones listed, roughly 89% were seen once. The clonotype originates from an adult in good health. The sample here was peripheral blood, taken on day 0 of AZD1222 vaccination. V gene TRBV27 combines with J gene TRBJ1-1; TRBD1 might be the D (6 bases). The CDR3 nucleotides read TGTGCCAGCAGTCCCGTGGGGGCGAACACTGAAGCTTTCTTT. Translating it yields CASSPVGANTEAFF.